This passage covers 31 T cell receptor beta chains from one sample sequenced in a study of PD-L1 blockade in urothelial cancer. Profiled with immunoSEQ multiplex PCR; TCRdb holds only in-frame clones, not every one. The data show 50,000 to 55,000 clones, with approximately 81% seen just once and approximately 3.8% held by the top ten. Sample time point: pretreatment peripheral blood. This specimen was PBMCs, taken around atezolizumab (anti-PD-L1) treatment. These receptors came from a man aged 65 to 85 with urothelial cancer.

This sequence joins TRBV2 and TRBJ1-2; D call uncertain. The germline V gene encodes CDR1 SNHLY and CDR2 FYNNEI. The V end lost 1 base, the J end lost 2 bases, and 8 bases lay between the germline ends. The CDR3 has 14 residues. The CDR3 DNA reads TGTGCCAGCAGTGAAGGACATCCCAACTATGGCTACACCTTC. Translated, it gives CASSEGHPNYGYTF. Full variable domain (remainder filled in from reference TRBV2 and TRBJ1-2): EPEVTQTPSHQVTQMGQEVILRCVPISNHLYFYWYRQILGQKVEFLVSFYNNEISEKSEIFDDQFSVERPDGSNFTLKIRSTKLEDSAMYFCASSEGHPNYGYTFGSGTRLTVV.

The chain joins TRBV2 to TRBJ1-5; D possibly corresponds to TRBD1 (6 bases). The CDR3 has 13 residues. The germline CDR1 and CDR2 sequences are SNHLY and FYNNEI. The V end was cut by 4 bases, the J end by 11 bases, with 15 bases between. This chain's CDR3 is CASSVGRAGAQHF. CDR3 sequence (DNA): TGTGCCAGCAGTGTTGGACGTGCAGGGGCCCAGCATTTT.

J is TRBJ2-7 and V is TRBV28; 8 positions match TRBD2. This CDR3 comprises 14 residues. J lost 3 bases, V lost 5 bases, and 6 bases had no gene match. Per the germline V gene, CDR1 is MDHEN and CDR2 is SYDVKM. CDR3 sequence (DNA): TGTGCCAGCAGTCCGGGACTAGGCTTCTACGAGCAGTACTTC. Its protein product is CASSPGLGFYEQYF. Based on the CDR3 plus reference TRBV28 and TRBJ2-7, the full variable domain is DVKVTQSSRYLVKRTGEKVFLECVQDMDHENMFWYRQDPGLGLRLIYFSYDVKMKEKGDIPEGYSVSREKKERFSLILESASTNQTSMYLCASSPGLGFYEQYFGPGTRLTVT.

The chain has TRBV7-2 and TRBJ2-5; maybe TRBD2 (5 bases). CDR1 and CDR2 (germline): SGHTA, FQGNSA. V was trimmed by 5 bases and J by 0 bases, leaving 25 bases between them. The CDR3 is made up of 19 amino acids. The CDR3 DNA reads TGTGCCAGCAGCCCCAGGTCCTTTGTCCCCAATAGCGACCAAGAGACCCAGTACTTC. Translation: CASSPRSFVPNSDQETQYF.

The CDR3 DNA is TGTGCCAGCAGCCCTAGCGGGAGGAACACCGGGGAGCTGTTTTTT. It is translated as CASSPSGRNTGELFF. The J gene is TRBJ2-2, the V gene TRBV7-9; 10 nucleotides agree with TRBD2. Germline V gene lookup returns CDR1 SEHNR and CDR2 FQNEAQ (reference sequence). This CDR3 spans 15 amino acids. V lost 5 bases to trimming and J lost 1 base; unmatched junction nucleotides: 1. Combining the CDR3 with reference TRBV7-9 and TRBJ2-2 gives the whole variable domain DTGVSQNPRHKITKRGQNVTFRCDPISEHNRLYWYRQTLGQGPEFLTYFQNEAQLEKSRLLSDRFSAERPKGSFSTLEIQRTEQGDSAMYLCASSPSGRNTGELFFGEGSRLTVL.

The V and J genes are TRBV28 and TRBJ2-1; TRBD2 agrees at 16 bases. V shed 5 bases and J 15 bases; nucleotides not matched to a gene: 13. Looked up from germline, CDR1 is MDHEN and CDR2 is SYDVKM. The CDR3 totals 16 residues. In DNA form, the CDR3 reads TGTGCCAGCAGTCCCCCCGGGACTAGCGGGAGGGGTCGGGGGTTCTTC. The encoded protein is CASSPPGTSGRGRGFF.

This clone has a handful of counts. The chain recombines TRBV13 with TRBJ2-7, with 9 positions matching TRBD2. Per germline, CDR1 PRHDT and CDR2 FYEKMQ (reference sequence). Unmatched junction bases numbered 8, after V lost 8 bases and J lost 3 bases. The CDR3 consists of 14 residues. This CDR3 reads CASVSGSNSYEQYF. The CDR3 DNA is TGTGCCAGCGTTAGCGGGAGTAACAGCTACGAGCAGTACTTC.

This clone was observed a few times. The chain carries TRBV28 and TRBJ1-1, with unresolved D. The germline gives CDR1 MDHEN, CDR2 SYDVKM. The V end lost 3 bases, the J end lost 4 bases, and 6 bases lay between the germline ends. The CDR3 length is 12 residues. The CDR3 sequence: CASSLRITEAFF. In nucleotides, the CDR3 is TGTGCCAGCAGTTTGCGGATCACTGAAGCTTTCTTT. Based on the CDR3 plus reference TRBV28 and TRBJ1-1, the full variable domain is DVKVTQSSRYLVKRTGEKVFLECVQDMDHENMFWYRQDPGLGLRLIYFSYDVKMKEKGDIPEGYSVSREKKERFSLILESASTNQTSMYLCASSLRITEAFFGQGTRLTVV.

This rearrangement joins TRBV6-1 to TRBJ2-7; the D gene is possibly TRBD1 (5 bases). Germline CDR1 reads MNHNS; CDR2 reads SASEGT. There are 16 residues in the CDR3. With 0 bases removed from V and 9 bases from J, the gap between germline ends came to 21 bases. CDR3 DNA sequence: TGTGCCAGCAGTGAAGCGGGGCCGGCAGGCACCACGGGGCAGTACTTC. This sequence encodes CASSEAGPAGTTGQYF.

The rearrangement joins TRBV11-1 to TRBJ1-1, with TRBD1 as a possible D gene (6 bases). With 3 bases removed from V and 3 bases from J, the gap between germline ends came to 8 bases. This CDR3 has 13 residues. Germline V CDR1 and CDR2: SGHAT, FQDESV (reference sequence). CDR3 DNA: TGTGCCAGCAGCTTTAAGGGGGACACTGAAGCTTTCTTT. Translating it yields CASSFKGDTEAFF.

The V gene is TRBV7-2, the J gene TRBJ2-7, with 9 bases matching TRBD2. Looked up from germline, CDR1 is SGHTA and CDR2 is FQGNSA. J lost 2 bases, V lost 5 bases, and 10 bases had no gene match. The length of the CDR3 is 16 residues. The CDR3 sequence is CASSLSVGGGAYEQYF. The CDR3 DNA is TGTGCCAGCAGCCTTTCGGTAGGCGGGGGGGCCTACGAGCAGTACTTC.

This sequence joins TRBV18 and TRBJ2-1; D may be TRBD2 (7 bases). Trimming took off 3 bases at V and 2 bases at J, with 17 bases between the two ends. The CDR3 is 17 amino acids. CDR1 KGHSH and CDR2 LQKENI come from the germline V gene. In DNA form, the CDR3 reads TGTGCCAGCTCACCGAGTAGGGGGGGGAAAACCTACAATGAGCAGTTCTTC. Protein sequence: CASSPSRGGKTYNEQFF. Filled out from reference TRBV18 and TRBJ2-1, the complete variable domain reads NAGVMQNPRHLVRRRGQEARLRCSPMKGHSHVYWYRQLPEEGLKFMVYLQKENIIDESGMPKERFSAEFPKEGPSILRIQQVVRGDSAAYFCASSPSRGGKTYNEQFFGPGTRLTVL.

This sequence joins TRBV18 and TRBJ2-5; D is perhaps TRBD1 (5 bases). The J call is doubtful: the DNA matches TRBJ2-7 better. Germline V gene data show CDR1 as KGHSH and CDR2 as LQKENI. CDR3 length equals 12 residues. The CDR3 spells CASSPQGNEQYF. The CDR3 bases are TGTGCCAGCTCACCACAGGGGAACGAGCAGTACTTC.

The V and J genes are TRBV5-4 and TRBJ1-6; 7 bases align to TRBD1. Germline V gene sequence: CDR1 SGHNT, CDR2 YYREEE (reference sequence). J gave up 6 bases and V 4 bases, and 7 bases lay outside the gene matches. CDR3 length equals 15 residues. The CDR3 spells CASSRGQVINSPLHF. CDR3 nucleotide sequence: TGTGCCAGCAGCCGAGGACAGGTCATTAATTCACCCCTCCACTTT.

The sample holds a few counts of this clone. V is TRBV18 and J is TRBJ1-5; 9 bases are shared with TRBD1. Germline V CDR1 and CDR2: KGHSH, LQKENI. Unmatched junction bases numbered 8, after V lost 3 bases and J lost 5 bases. This CDR3 has 16 residues. CDR3 nucleotides: TGTGCCAGCTCACCCCAACAGGGGGCAGTGGATCAGCCCCAGCATTTT. It specifies CASSPQQGAVDQPQHF. Full variable domain (missing parts from reference TRBV18 and TRBJ1-5): NAGVMQNPRHLVRRRGQEARLRCSPMKGHSHVYWYRQLPEEGLKFMVYLQKENIIDESGMPKERFSAEFPKEGPSILRIQQVVRGDSAAYFCASSPQQGAVDQPQHFGDGTRLSIL.

The rearrangement joins TRBV7-2 to TRBJ2-5; 7 bases fit TRBD1. The length of the CDR3 is 15 residues. The germline V gene encodes CDR1 SGHTA and CDR2 FQGNSA. With 5 bases clipped from V and 5 bases from J, the junction kept 11 bases outside the gene matches. In nucleotides, the CDR3 is TGTGCCAGCAGCGAAAACAGGGGCGTGTGGGAGACCCAGTACTTC. This gives the protein CASSENRGVWETQYF.

V usage is TRBV5-6 and J usage is TRBJ2-2, with 10 bases lining up with TRBD2. This CDR3 is 16 amino acids long. CDR1 is SGHDT and CDR2 is YYEEEE in the germline V gene. The V gene end was trimmed by 0 bases and the J gene end by 5 bases; junction bases not matched to a gene: 4. CDR3 residues: CASSLVLAGETGELFF. Written as DNA, the CDR3 is TGTGCCAGCAGCTTGGTTCTAGCGGGAGAGACCGGGGAGCTGTTTTTT. Looking up the rest from reference TRBV5-6 and TRBJ2-2 gives the full variable domain: DAGVTQSPTHLIKTRGQQVTLRCSPKSGHDTVSWYQQALGQGPQFIFQYYEEEERQRGNFPDRFSGHQFPNYSSELNVNALLLGDSALYLCASSLVLAGETGELFFGEGSRLTVL.

This sequence joins TRBV7-3 and TRBJ2-7; TRBD2 agrees at 10 bases. Germline V gives CDR1 SGHTA, CDR2 FQGTGA. With V trimmed by 1 base and J by 1 base, 10 bases remained unmatched. The CDR3 consists of 18 residues. The CDR3 coding sequence is TGTGCCAGCAGCTTAAACATTAGGGGACTAGCGTCTTCCTACGAGCAGTACTTC. Its protein product is CASSLNIRGLASSYEQYF.

The chain joins TRBV5-1 to TRBJ1-3; tentatively, D is TRBD1 (6 bases). Germline CDR1 is SGHRS and CDR2 is YFSETQ. The V gene lost 4 bases and the J gene lost 2 bases, with 16 bases spanning the gap. The CDR3 spans 16 residues. The CDR3 reads CASSDGGGFAGNTIYF. The CDR3 DNA reads as TGCGCCAGCAGCGACGGCGGGGGCTTTGCTGGAAACACCATATATTTT.

The rearrangement links TRBV7-2 to TRBJ2-5; TRBD1 aligns across 7 bases. Germline V gene lookup returns CDR1 SGHTA and CDR2 FQGNSA. The CDR3 sequence is 14 residues long. Unmatched junction bases numbered 4, after V lost 1 base and J lost 5 bases. The CDR3 is CASSLGGRGETQYF. CDR3 sequence (DNA): TGTGCCAGCAGCTTAGGGGGCAGGGGGGAGACCCAGTACTTC.

V gene TRBV25-1 combines with J gene TRBJ2-2; 7 bases fit TRBD2. Germline trimming cut 4 bases from V and 6 bases from J; bases unmatched to any gene: 8. This CDR3 region has 15 residues. Germline V CDR1 and CDR2: MGHDK, SYGVNS. CDR3 region: CASSVAGREAGELFF. CDR3 DNA sequence: TGTGCCAGCAGTGTCGCGGGGAGGGAGGCCGGGGAGCTGTTTTTT.

This chain joins TRBV2 and TRBJ2-7; 7 bases are a match to TRBD2. Trimming at V came to 1 base and at J to 6 bases, leaving 3 bases not matched to a gene. The length of the CDR3 is 13 residues. Per germline, CDR1 SNHLY and CDR2 FYNNEI. CDR3 amino acids: CASSEGGGSEQYF. The CDR3 DNA sequence: TGTGCCAGCAGTGAAGGGGGGGGGAGCGAGCAGTACTTC.

J is TRBJ1-1 and V is TRBV6-5; tentative D call: TRBD1 (6 bases). CDR3 length: 13 residues. The ends were cut back, 5 bases at V and 1 base at J, with 8 bases in the middle. CDR1 MNHEY and CDR2 SVGAGI come from the germline V gene. DNA of the CDR3: TGTGCCAGCAGTAGACAGGAGAACACTGAAGCTTTCTTT. Encoded protein: CASSRQENTEAFF.

The chain carries TRBV6-1 and TRBJ2-3; the match to TRBD2 covers 7 bases. CDR3 length equals 15 residues. J was trimmed by 0 bases and V by 11 bases; bases with no gene match: 11. CDR1 is MNHNS, CDR2 SASEGT, per germline. In nucleotides, the CDR3 is TGTGCCGCCAGCATAGGCGGGGGTAGCACAGATACGCAGTATTTT. Its translation: CAASIGGGSTDTQYF.

V and J are TRBV19 and TRBJ2-7; no firm D call. Trimming shortened V by 2 bases and J by 7 bases, and 12 bases separated the two germline ends. The CDR3 spans 13 residues. Germline V CDR1 and CDR2: LNHDA, SQIVND (reference sequence). CDR3 in amino acids: CASSINPAREQYF. The CDR3 bases are TGTGCCAGTAGTATAAATCCAGCGCGGGAGCAGTACTTC.

The chain uses TRBV2 and TRBJ2-1, with D perhaps matching TRBD1 (6 bases). Germline-derived CDR1 and CDR2 are SNHLY and FYNNEI. Between the trimmed V and J ends, which lost 7 bases and 4 bases, there was a span of 17 bases. This CDR3 comprises 15 residues. The CDR3 region is CASKPTGTHYNEQFF. CDR3 nucleotide sequence: TGTGCCAGCAAGCCTACCGGGACACATTACAATGAGCAGTTCTTC.

By share of the sample, this clone is medium-sized. The rearrangement uses TRBV30 and TRBJ1-3; 8 bases are shared with TRBD1. Trimming at V came to 2 bases and at J to 3 bases, leaving 6 bases not matched to a gene. The CDR3 contains 15 residues. Germline assignment: CDR1 GTSNPN and CDR2 SVGIG (reference sequence). The CDR3 coding sequence is TGTGCCTGGAGTTACAGGGGGGTTGGTGGAAACACCATATATTTT. It is translated as CAWSYRGVGGNTIYF.

This clone came up a few times. V is TRBV5-1 and J is TRBJ2-4; 9 bases are a match to TRBD1. Per the germline V gene, CDR1 is SGHRS and CDR2 is YFSETQ. CDR3 size: 14 residues. V dropped 0 bases and J dropped 8; count of bases not matched to a gene: 3. CDR3 loop: CASSLGQGVDIQYF. CDR3 coding DNA: TGCGCCAGCAGCTTGGGACAGGGGGTCGACATTCAGTACTTC.

In DNA, the CDR3 is TGTGCCAGCAGGTCGGGTTCGTCCTATGGCTACACCTTC. The encoded protein is CASRSGSSYGYTF. This chain joins TRBV28 and TRBJ1-2; D gene uncertain. V lost 6 bases and J lost 4, with 12 bases in between. The CDR3 sequence is 13 residues long. CDR1 and CDR2 from the germline V gene are MDHEN and SYDVKM.

This clone appeared a few times. This chain connects TRBV9 to TRBJ1-3; weak D call: TRBD1 (5 bases). Germline CDR1 is SGDLS and CDR2 is YYNGEE. Deletions cut 0 bases from V and 10 bases from J, with 11 bases between. The CDR3 extends over 13 amino acids. Here the CDR3 DNA reads TGTGCCAGCAGCGTAGACGCGGGGGATACCATATATTTT. Translation gives CASSVDAGDTIYF.

This chain links TRBV7-3 with TRBJ1-4; D perhaps matches TRBD1 (5 bases). The CDR3 is 13 residues long. With 1 base removed from V and 7 bases from J, the gap between germline ends came to 7 bases. Germline CDR1 and CDR2: SGHTA and FQGTGA. The CDR3 DNA reads as TGTGCCAGCAGCTTAAGGCAGGGTGAAAAACTGTTTTTT. Protein product: CASSLRQGEKLFF. Complete variable domain (other parts from reference TRBV7-3 and TRBJ1-4): GAGVSQTPSNKVTEKGKYVELRCDPISGHTALYWYRQSLGQGPEFLIYFQGTGAADDSGLPNDRFFAVRPEGSVSTLKIQRTERGDSAVYLCASSLRQGEKLFFGSGTQLSVL.